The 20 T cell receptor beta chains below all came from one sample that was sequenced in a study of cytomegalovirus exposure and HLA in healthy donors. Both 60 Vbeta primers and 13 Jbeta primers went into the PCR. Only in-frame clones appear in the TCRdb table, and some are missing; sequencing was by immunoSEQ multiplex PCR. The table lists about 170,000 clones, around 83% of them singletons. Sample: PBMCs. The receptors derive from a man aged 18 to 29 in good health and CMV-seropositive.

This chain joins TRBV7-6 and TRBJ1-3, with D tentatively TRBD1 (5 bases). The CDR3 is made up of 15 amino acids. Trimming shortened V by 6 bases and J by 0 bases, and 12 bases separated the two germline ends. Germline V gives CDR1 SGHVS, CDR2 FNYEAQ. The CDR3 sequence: CASSPSGGSGNTIYF. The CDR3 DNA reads TGTGCCAGCAGTCCTTCGGGGGGCTCTGGAAACACCATATATTTT.

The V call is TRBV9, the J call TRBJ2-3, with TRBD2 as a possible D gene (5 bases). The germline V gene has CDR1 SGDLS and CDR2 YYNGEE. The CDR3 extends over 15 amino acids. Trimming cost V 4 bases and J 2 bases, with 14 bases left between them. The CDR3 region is CASSNSVANTDTQYF. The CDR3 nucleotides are TGTGCCAGCAGCAATAGCGTTGCCAACACAGATACGCAGTATTTT.

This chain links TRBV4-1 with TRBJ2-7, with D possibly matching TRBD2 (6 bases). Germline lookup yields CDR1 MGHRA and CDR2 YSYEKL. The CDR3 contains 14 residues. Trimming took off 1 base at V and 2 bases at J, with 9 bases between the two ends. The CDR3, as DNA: TGCGCCAGCAGCCAAGGCGGGGCCCCCTACGAGCAGTACTTC. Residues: CASSQGGAPYEQYF.

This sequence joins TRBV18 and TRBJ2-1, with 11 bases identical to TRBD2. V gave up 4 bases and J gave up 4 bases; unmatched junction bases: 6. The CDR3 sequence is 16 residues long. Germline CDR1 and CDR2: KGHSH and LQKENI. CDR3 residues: CASSLLAGGDYNEQFF. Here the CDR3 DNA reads TGTGCCAGCTCACTTCTAGCGGGGGGTGATTACAATGAGCAGTTCTTC.

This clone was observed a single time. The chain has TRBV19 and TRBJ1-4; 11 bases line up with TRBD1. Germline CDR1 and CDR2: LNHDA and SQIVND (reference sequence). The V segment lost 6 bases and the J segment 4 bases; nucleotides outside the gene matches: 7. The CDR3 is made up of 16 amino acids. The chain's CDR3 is CASSQDRGRGNEKLFF. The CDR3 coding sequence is TGTGCCAGTAGCCAGGACAGGGGGCGCGGTAATGAAAAACTGTTTTTT.

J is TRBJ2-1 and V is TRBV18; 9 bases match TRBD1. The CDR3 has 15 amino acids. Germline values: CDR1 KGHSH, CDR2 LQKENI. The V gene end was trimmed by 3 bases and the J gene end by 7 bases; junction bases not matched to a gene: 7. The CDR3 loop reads CASSPTGGMGNEQFF. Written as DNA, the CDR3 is TGTGCCAGCTCACCGACAGGGGGAATGGGAAATGAGCAGTTCTTC.

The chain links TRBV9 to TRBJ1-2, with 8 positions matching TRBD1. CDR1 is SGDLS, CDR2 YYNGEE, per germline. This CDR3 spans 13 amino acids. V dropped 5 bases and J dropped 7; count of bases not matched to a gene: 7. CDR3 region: CASRAGTGGGYTF. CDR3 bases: TGTGCCAGCAGAGCCGGGACAGGCGGTGGCTACACCTTC.

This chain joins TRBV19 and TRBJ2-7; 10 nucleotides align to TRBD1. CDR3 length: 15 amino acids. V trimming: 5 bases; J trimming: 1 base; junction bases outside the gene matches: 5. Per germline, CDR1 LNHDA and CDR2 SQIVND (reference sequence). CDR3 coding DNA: TGTGCCAGTAGTGGGGACAGGGGACTTTCCTACGAGCAGTACTTC. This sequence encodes CASSGDRGLSYEQYF.

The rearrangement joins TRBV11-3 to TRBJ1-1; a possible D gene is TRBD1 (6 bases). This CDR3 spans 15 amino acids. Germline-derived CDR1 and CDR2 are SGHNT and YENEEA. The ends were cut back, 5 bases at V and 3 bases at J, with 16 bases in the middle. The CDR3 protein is CASSPPRGIHTEAFF. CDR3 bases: TGTGCCAGCAGCCCCCCCAGGGGAATTCACACTGAAGCTTTCTTT. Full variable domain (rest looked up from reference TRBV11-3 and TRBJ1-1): EAGVVQSPRYKIIEKKQPVAFWCNPISGHNTLYWYLQNLGQGPELLIRYENEEAVDDSQLPKDRFSAERLKGVDSTLKIQPAELGDSAVYLCASSPPRGIHTEAFFGQGTRLTVV.

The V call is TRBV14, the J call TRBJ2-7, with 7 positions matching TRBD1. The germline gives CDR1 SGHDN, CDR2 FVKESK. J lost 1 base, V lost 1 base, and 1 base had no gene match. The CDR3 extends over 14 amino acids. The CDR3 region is CASSQGTGSYEQYF. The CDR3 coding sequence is TGTGCCAGCAGCCAAGGGACAGGATCCTACGAGCAGTACTTC.

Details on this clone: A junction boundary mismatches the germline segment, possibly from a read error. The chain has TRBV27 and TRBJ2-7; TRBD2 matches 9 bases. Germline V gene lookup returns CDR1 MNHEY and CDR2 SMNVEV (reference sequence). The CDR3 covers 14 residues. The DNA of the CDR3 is TGTGCCAGCAGAGCGGGAGGACTTTGGGGCGCGAACAATTTC. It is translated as CASRAGGLWGANNF.

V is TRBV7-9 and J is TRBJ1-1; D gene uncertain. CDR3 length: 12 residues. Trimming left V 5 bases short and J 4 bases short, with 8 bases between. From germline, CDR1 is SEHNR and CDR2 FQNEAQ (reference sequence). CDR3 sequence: CASSRPGTEAFF. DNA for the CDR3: TGTGCCAGCAGCCGGCCGGGCACTGAAGCTTTCTTT.

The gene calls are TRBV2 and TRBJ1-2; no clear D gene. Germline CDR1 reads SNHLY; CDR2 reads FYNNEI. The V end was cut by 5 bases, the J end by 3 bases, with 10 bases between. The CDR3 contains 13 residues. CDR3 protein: CASSSGGDYGYTF. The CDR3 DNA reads TGTGCCAGCAGTAGCGGAGGAGACTATGGCTACACCTTC.

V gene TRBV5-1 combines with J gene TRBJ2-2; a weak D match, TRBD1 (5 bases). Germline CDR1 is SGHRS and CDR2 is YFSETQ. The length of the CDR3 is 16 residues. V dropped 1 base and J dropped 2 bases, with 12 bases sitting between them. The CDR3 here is CASSLSSRENTGELFF. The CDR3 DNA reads TGCGCCAGCAGCTTGTCATCCAGGGAAAACACCGGGGAGCTGTTTTTT.

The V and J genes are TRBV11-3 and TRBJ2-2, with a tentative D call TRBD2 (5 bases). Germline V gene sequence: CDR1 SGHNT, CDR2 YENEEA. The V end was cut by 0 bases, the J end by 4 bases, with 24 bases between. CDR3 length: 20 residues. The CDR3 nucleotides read TGTGCCAGCAGCTTAGAGTTGAACGGGTGGCCAAAAGGGAGCACCGGGGAGCTGTTTTTT. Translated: CASSLELNGWPKGSTGELFF.

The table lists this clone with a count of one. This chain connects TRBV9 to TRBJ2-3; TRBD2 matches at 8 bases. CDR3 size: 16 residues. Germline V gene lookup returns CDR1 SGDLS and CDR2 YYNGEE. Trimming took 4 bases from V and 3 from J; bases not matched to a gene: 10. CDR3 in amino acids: CASSYRGGGATDTQYF. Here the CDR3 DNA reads TGTGCCAGCAGCTACCGGGGGGGCGGAGCAACAGATACGCAGTATTTT.

The CDR3 protein is CASSESTGAQNIQYF. The CDR3 DNA reads TGTGCCAGCAGTGAGTCTACAGGGGCCCAAAACATTCAGTACTTC. The rearrangement links TRBV6-4 to TRBJ2-4, with 7 bases that match TRBD1. CDR3 length equals 15 residues. Germline V lookup: CDR1 MRHNA, CDR2 SNTAGT. V was clipped by 3 bases and J by 5 bases; unmatched bases: 7.

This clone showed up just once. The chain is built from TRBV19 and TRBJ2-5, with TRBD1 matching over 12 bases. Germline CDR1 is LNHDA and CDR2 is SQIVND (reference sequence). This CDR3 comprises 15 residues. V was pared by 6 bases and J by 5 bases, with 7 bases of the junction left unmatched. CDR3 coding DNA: TGTGCCAGTAGGCGGGACAGGGGGCTTGTGGAGACCCAGTACTTC. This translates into CASRRDRGLVETQYF.

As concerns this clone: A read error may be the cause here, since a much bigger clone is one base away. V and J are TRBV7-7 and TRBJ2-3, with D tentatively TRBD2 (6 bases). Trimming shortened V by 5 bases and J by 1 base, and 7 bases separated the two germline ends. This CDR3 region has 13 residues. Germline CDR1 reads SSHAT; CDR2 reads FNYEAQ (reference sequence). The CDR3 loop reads CASSPGGTDTQYF. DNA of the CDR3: TGTGCCAGCAGCCCGGGGGGCACAGATACGCAGTATTTT.

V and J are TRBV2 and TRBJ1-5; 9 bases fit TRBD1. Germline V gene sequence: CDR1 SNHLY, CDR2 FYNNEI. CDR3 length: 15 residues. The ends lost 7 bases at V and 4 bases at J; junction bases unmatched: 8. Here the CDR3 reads CASTGEGTGNQPQHF. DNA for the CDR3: TGTGCCAGCACTGGAGAAGGGACAGGGAATCAGCCCCAGCATTTT.